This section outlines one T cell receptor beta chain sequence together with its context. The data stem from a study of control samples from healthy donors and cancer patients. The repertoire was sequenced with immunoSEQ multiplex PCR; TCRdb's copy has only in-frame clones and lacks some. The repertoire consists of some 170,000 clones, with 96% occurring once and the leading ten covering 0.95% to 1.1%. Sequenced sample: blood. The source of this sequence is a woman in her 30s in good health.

The CDR3 protein is CASKDPGGKIYEQYF. CDR3 bases: TGTGCCAGCAAGGACCCGGGCGGAAAGATCTACGAGCAGTACTTC. The J gene is TRBJ2-7, the V gene TRBV6-5; no reliable D call. The CDR3 loop spans 15 amino acids. Trimming shortened V by 7 bases and J by 3 bases, and 19 bases separated the two germline ends. CDR1 is MNHEY and CDR2 is SVGAGI in the germline V gene.